What follows is one T cell receptor beta chain and its context. Its matching antigen is unknown. Germline CDR1 reads GTSNPN; CDR2 reads SVGIG (reference sequence). Trimming shortened V by 2 bases and J by 2 bases, and 9 bases separated the two germline ends. The CDR3 consists of 13 residues. The beta constant-region primer was an equimolar mix of two oligonucleotides covering TRBC1 and TRBC2. The cDNA 3' end received a ligated single-stranded oligonucleotide carrying the SP2 primer and a 12-nucleotide UMI. A single record per CDR3 protein comes from TCRdb applying MiXCR to the UMI-ligation and nested PCR reads. This repertoire shows approximately 82,000 distinct CDR3 sequences, more than 6.5% found once; its top ten account for around 1.7%. The sample belongs to a study of naive and memory T cell subsets. After the first PCR, alpha and beta chain libraries were processed separately. General observations from the study: No ground truth validated the naive and memory repertoire findings. Clonotypes are single alpha or beta chains, not paired receptors.

What was sequenced was central memory CD4+ T cells from blood. V and J are TRBV30 and TRBJ1-1, with a weak D call TRBD1 (5 bases). The sequence was collected from a human donor in good health. This CDR3 is CAWSNQGNTEAFF. Written as DNA, the CDR3 is TGTGCCTGGAGTAATCAGGGTAACACTGAAGCTTTCTTT.